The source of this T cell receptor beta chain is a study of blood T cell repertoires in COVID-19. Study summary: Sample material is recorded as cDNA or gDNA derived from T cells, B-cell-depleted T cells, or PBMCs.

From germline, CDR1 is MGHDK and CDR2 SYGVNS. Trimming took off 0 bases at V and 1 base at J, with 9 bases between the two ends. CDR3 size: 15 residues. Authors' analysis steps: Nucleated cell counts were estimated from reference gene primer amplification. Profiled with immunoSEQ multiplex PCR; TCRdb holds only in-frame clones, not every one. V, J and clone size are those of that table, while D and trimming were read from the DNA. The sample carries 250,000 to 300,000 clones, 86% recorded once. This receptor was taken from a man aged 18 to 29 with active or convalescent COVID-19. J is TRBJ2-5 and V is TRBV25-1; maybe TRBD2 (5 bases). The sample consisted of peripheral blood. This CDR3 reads CASSEYIRGQETQYF. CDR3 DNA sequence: TGTGCCAGCAGTGAATATATCCGGGGCCAAGAGACCCAGTACTTC.